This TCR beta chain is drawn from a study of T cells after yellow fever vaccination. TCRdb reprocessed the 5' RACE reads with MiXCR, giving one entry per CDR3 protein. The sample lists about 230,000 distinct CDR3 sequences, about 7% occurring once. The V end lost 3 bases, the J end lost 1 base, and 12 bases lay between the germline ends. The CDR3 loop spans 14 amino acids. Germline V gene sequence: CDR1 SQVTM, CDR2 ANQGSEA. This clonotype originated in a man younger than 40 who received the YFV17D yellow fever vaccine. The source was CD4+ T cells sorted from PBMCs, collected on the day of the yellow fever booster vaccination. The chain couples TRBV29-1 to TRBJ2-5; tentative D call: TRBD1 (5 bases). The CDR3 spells CSVDPDSLQETQYF. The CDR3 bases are TGCAGCGTTGACCCCGACAGCCTCCAAGAGACCCAGTACTTC.